Listed below are T cell receptor beta chains from one sample, sequenced in a study of blood T cells in healthy people across ages. TCRdb ran MiXCR on the 5' RACE reads and lists one entry per CDR3 protein. The sample yields roughly 800,000 distinct CDR3 sequences, approximately 25% seen once. The data were also submitted as part of a second study, on T cells of mothers and their children.

The sequenced material came from blood. These receptors originate from a boy younger than 18 in good health. The CDR3 runs from the conserved cysteine through the conserved F or W. The D gene is left open where the match is weak. Some rows have no size entry. The others give once, few or many, or a class for an expanded clone.

V gene	clone size	J gene	D gene	CDR3 length	CDR3 protein	CDR3 DNA
TRBV7-6	-	TRBJ1-4	TRBD1	18	CASSPYRGGGGFNEKLFF	TGTGCCAGCAGCCCGTACAGGGGCGGAGGGGGTTTTAATGAAAAACTGTTTTTT
TRBV2	-	TRBJ2-7	TRBD2	17	CASSTASRLAVTYEQYF	TGTGCCAGCAGTACGGCGTCTAGACTAGCGGTGACCTACGAGCAGTATTTC
TRBV10-3	-	TRBJ1-4	-	12	CAISAQGEKLFF	TGTGCCATCAGTGCGCAGGGGGAAAAACTGTTTTTT
TRBV6-5	once	TRBJ1-2	-	12	CASIGRGRGYTF	TGTGCCAGCATTGGACGGGGGCGCGGCTACACCTTC
TRBV7-2	-	TRBJ1-2	-	12	CASSPRRDGYTF	TGTGCCAGCAGCCCCCGTCGGGATGGCTACACCTTC
TRBV4-1	few	TRBJ1-1	-	15	CASSQGWGSKTEAFF	TGCGCCAGCAGCCAAGGTTGGGGGTCAAAAACTGAAGCTTTCTTT
TRBV20-1	few	TRBJ1-2	-	13	CSARDILTYGYTF	TGCAGTGCTAGAGATATACTTACCTATGGCTACACCTTC
TRBV20-1	-	TRBJ2-1	TRBD2	15	CSARPGLAGVYEQFF	TGCAGTGCTAGGCCCGGACTAGCGGGAGTTTATGAGCAGTTCTTC
TRBV7-2	few	TRBJ2-3	-	16	CASSLASGIPTDTQYF	TGTGCCAGCAGCTTAGCGTCTGGGATTCCCACAGATACGCAGTATTTT
TRBV15	-	TRBJ2-2	-	17	CATSRDLGQVGTGELFF	TGTGCCACCAGCAGAGATCTAGGGCAGGTCGGCACCGGGGAGCTGTTTTTT
TRBV29-1	few	TRBJ2-7	-	16	CSVEAGGSRTPYEQYF	TGCAGCGTTGAAGCGGGCGGGTCTAGGACCCCCTACGAGCAGTACTTC
TRBV6-5	-	TRBJ2-5	TRBD2	16	CASSSLAGTPRETRYF	TGTGCCAGCAGTTCCCTAGCGGGAACCCCGAGGGAGACCCGGTACTTC
TRBV12-3/TRBV12-4	-	TRBJ2-5	-	14	CASSRWEPGETQYF	TGTGCCAGCAGTAGATGGGAGCCCGGGGAGACCCAGTACTTC
TRBV29-1	few	TRBJ2-2	-	12	CSLRVNTGELFF	TGCAGCCTTAGGGTAAACACCGGGGAGCTGTTTTTT
TRBV7-6	-	TRBJ2-1	-	17	CASTLGPATRSYNEQFF	TGTGCCAGCACCCTCGGGCCGGCGACACGCTCCTACAATGAGCAGTTCTTC
TRBV6-5	-	TRBJ2-7	-	13	CASTLGSSYEQYF	TGTGCCAGCACCTTAGGATCCTCCTACGAGCAGTACTTC
TRBV18	few	TRBJ2-7	-	13	CASSPASPDEQYF	TGTGCCAGCTCACCAGCTTCACCGGACGAGCAGTACTTC
TRBV28	-	TRBJ2-7	-	14	CASRSGTYGYEQYF	TGTGCCAGCAGATCCGGGACATATGGCTACGAGCAGTACTTC
TRBV10-3	few	TRBJ2-7	TRBD2	15	CAISPPSGGAHEQYF	TGTGCCATCAGTCCACCCTCGGGGGGGGCCCACGAGCAGTACTTC
TRBV14	-	TRBJ2-7	-	12	CASSTSGYEQYF	TGTGCCAGCAGCACCTCGGGCTACGAGCAGTACTTC
TRBV29-1	-	TRBJ1-1	-	13	CSVSHILNTEAFF	TGCAGCGTTTCTCATATCTTGAACACTGAAGCTTTCTTT
TRBV12-3/TRBV12-4	-	TRBJ1-2	-	12	CASSTGLGGYTF	TGTGCCAGCAGTACGGGGCTCGGTGGCTACACCTTC
TRBV19	-	TRBJ1-5	-	13	CASTDPGAQPQHF	TGTGCCAGTACCGACCCAGGGGCTCAGCCCCAGCATTTT
TRBV6-5	-	TRBJ2-5	-	13	CASSGEGRETQYF	TGTGCCAGCAGCGGAGAGGGGAGAGAGACCCAGTACTTC
TRBV3-1	few	TRBJ2-5	TRBD1	17	CASSQDWPGTGSETQYF	TGTGCCAGCAGCCAAGATTGGCCCGGGACAGGGAGCGAGACCCAGTACTTC
TRBV29-1	few	TRBJ1-1	-	12	CSVVPQNTEAFF	TGCAGCGTTGTACCTCAGAACACTGAAGCTTTCTTT
TRBV7-8	few	TRBJ2-7	-	16	CASSLESGPGAYEQYF	TGTGCCAGCAGCTTAGAATCCGGGCCAGGGGCCTACGAGCAGTACTTC
TRBV15	-	TRBJ2-3	TRBD2	17	CATSRDEASGLTDTQYF	TGTGCCACCAGCAGAGATGAGGCTAGCGGGCTCACAGATACGCAGTATTTT
TRBV12-3/TRBV12-4	-	TRBJ1-4	-	16	CASSHAVWGLNEKLFF	TGTGCCAGCAGTCACGCAGTCTGGGGCCTTAATGAAAAACTGTTTTTT
TRBV7-2	-	TRBJ2-7	-	15	CASSLESRYSYEQYF	TGTGCCAGCAGCTTAGAATCTCGATACTCCTACGAGCAGTACTTC
TRBV29-1	-	TRBJ2-1	TRBD1	14	CSGARDRTYNEQFF	TGCAGCGGGGCCCGGGACAGGACCTACAATGAGCAGTTCTTC
TRBV29-1	once	TRBJ2-7	TRBD1	13	CSVVGTGAGEQYF	TGCAGCGTTGTAGGGACAGGGGCCGGCGAGCAGTACTTC
TRBV29-1	-	TRBJ1-2	TRBD1	13	CSVGQGRNYGYTF	TGCAGCGTCGGACAGGGGAGGAACTATGGCTACACCTTC
TRBV7-2	-	TRBJ2-7	TRBD1	13	CPDLDRETYEQYF	TGTCCCGACCTGGACAGGGAGACCTACGAGCAGTACTTC
TRBV2	-	TRBJ2-1	-	15	CASSDGTDSYNEQFF	TGTGCCAGCAGTGACGGGACGGATTCCTACAATGAGCAGTTCTTC
TRBV29-1	few	TRBJ1-1	-	12	CSVDPGGTEAFF	TGCAGCGTTGACCCTGGGGGGACTGAAGCTTTCTTT
TRBV28	many	TRBJ2-1	TRBD2	12	CASSLMGGEQFF	TGTGCCAGCAGTTTAATGGGAGGGGAGCAGTTCTTC
TRBV29-1	-	TRBJ2-5	TRBD2	22	CSVEDRPFGSGRGRAQQETQYF	TGCAGCGTTGAAGATCGGCCTTTCGGTAGCGGGAGAGGAAGGGCCCAACAAGAGACCCAGTACTTC
TRBV9	-	TRBJ1-2	-	14	CASSPDIANYGYTF	TGTGCCAGCAGCCCAGACATCGCTAACTATGGCTACACCTTC
TRBV2	-	TRBJ2-5	-	16	CASSEWWGDDQETQYF	TGTGCCAGCAGTGAATGGTGGGGGGACGATCAAGAGACCCAGTACTTC
TRBV6-6	-	TRBJ2-5	-	12	CANSRQEETQYF	TGTGCCAACAGCCGACAGGAAGAGACCCAGTACTTC
TRBV28	-	TRBJ2-5	TRBD2	16	CASSLGAGPSQETQYF	TGTGCCAGCAGTTTAGGAGCGGGGCCCAGTCAGGAGACCCAGTACTTC
TRBV7-8	few	TRBJ1-6	TRBD1	15	CASSRRDRGISPLHF	TGTGCCAGCAGCAGACGCGACAGGGGAATTTCACCCCTCCACTTT
TRBV11-2	few	TRBJ2-1	TRBD2	15	CASSDLLTSNNEQFF	TGTGCCAGCAGCGACCTCCTGACTAGCAACAATGAGCAGTTCTTC
TRBV20-1	-	TRBJ2-1	TRBD1	14	CSVGLGQKINEQFF	TGCAGTGTCGGTTTGGGACAGAAGATAAATGAGCAGTTCTTC
TRBV11-2	few	TRBJ2-1	-	19	CASSLDPPQEGLDYNEQFF	TGTGCCAGCAGCTTAGATCCACCTCAGGAGGGGCTAGACTACAATGAGCAGTTCTTC
TRBV10-2	-	TRBJ2-7	-	14	CASSHAGTTYEQYF	TGCGCCAGCAGTCACGCAGGGACGACCTACGAGCAGTACTTC
TRBV11-3	few	TRBJ2-5	-	13	CASSLGLDRAPFF	TGTGCCAGCAGCTTAGGGCTGGATAGAGCCCCGTTCTTC
TRBV12-5	few	TRBJ1-3	-	16	CASGLLEGDSGNTIYF	TGTGCTAGTGGTTTGTTGGAGGGGGACTCTGGAAACACCATATATTTT
TRBV29-1	-	TRBJ2-1	-	13	CSSTPDAYNEQFF	TGCAGCAGCACGCCCGATGCGTACAATGAGCAGTTCTTC
TRBV4-2	-	TRBJ2-3	TRBD2	17	CASSQDLGGGGPDTQYF	TGTGCCAGCAGCCAAGATCTGGGGGGCGGGGGGCCGGATACGCAGTATTTT
TRBV7-2	few	TRBJ1-4	TRBD1	15	CASSLNRGLGEKLFF	TGTGCCAGCAGCTTAAACAGGGGATTGGGCGAAAAACTGTTTTTT
TRBV11-3	-	TRBJ2-5	TRBD2	18	CASSPTPPGLAASQTQYF	TGTGCCAGCAGCCCAACGCCCCCGGGACTAGCGGCCAGTCAGACCCAGTACTTC
TRBV5-4	-	TRBJ2-5	-	15	CASTLDGTPGETQYF	TGTGCCAGCACTTTGGACGGGACACCAGGGGAGACCCAGTACTTC
TRBV2	-	TRBJ1-5	-	12	CASRQINQPQHF	TGTGCCAGCAGACAGATCAATCAGCCCCAGCATTTT